The T cell receptor beta chain under discussion was sequenced for a study of blood T cell repertoires in COVID-19. Germline trimming cut 0 bases from V and 7 bases from J; bases unmatched to any gene: 5. Germline lookup yields CDR1 SGHNT and CDR2 YYREEE (reference sequence). The CDR3 contains 15 residues. Authors' data handling: Estimation of nucleated cell counts relied on the amplification of reference gene primers. Only in-frame clones appear in the TCRdb table, and some are missing; sequencing was by immunoSEQ multiplex PCR. Clone size and the V and J calls come from that table; the DNA yielded D and trimming. This table holds 45,000 to 65,000 clones, roughly 77% found once.

The sequence derives from a man in his 70s with active or convalescent COVID-19. The chain carries TRBV5-4 and TRBJ2-1; 9 nucleotides line up with TRBD2. The material sequenced was peripheral blood. The CDR3 loop is CASSLGRGGANEQFF. CDR3 DNA: TGTGCCAGCAGCTTGGGACGCGGGGGGGCGAATGAGCAGTTCTTC. The full variable domain, with the rest looked up from reference TRBV5-4 and TRBJ2-1, is ETGVTQSPTHLIKTRGQQVTLRCSSQSGHNTVSWYQQALGQGPQFIFQYYREEENGRGNFPPRFSGLQFPNYSSELNVNALELDDSALYLCASSLGRGGANEQFFGPGTRLTVL.